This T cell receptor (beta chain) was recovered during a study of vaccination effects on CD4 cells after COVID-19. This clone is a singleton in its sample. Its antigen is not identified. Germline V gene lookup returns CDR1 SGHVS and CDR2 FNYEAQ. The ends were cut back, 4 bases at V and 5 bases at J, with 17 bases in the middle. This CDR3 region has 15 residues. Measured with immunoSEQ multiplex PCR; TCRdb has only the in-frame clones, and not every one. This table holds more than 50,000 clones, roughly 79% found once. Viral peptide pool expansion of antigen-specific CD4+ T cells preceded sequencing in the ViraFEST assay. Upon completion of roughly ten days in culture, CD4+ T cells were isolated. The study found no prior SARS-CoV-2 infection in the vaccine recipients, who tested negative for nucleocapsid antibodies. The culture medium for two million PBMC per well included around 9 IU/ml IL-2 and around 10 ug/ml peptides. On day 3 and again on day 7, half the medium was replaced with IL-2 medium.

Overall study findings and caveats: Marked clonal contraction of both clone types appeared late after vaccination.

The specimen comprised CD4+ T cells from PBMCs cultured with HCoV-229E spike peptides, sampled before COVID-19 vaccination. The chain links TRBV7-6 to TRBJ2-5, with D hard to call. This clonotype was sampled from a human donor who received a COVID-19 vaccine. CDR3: CASSSRSFREETQYF. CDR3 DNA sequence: TGTGCCAGCAGCTCCCGGTCCTTCCGAGAGGAGACCCAGTACTTC.